The rows below give T cell receptor beta chains drawn from one sample of a study of shared clonotypes between healthy human individuals. Here immunoSEQ multiplex PCR was the method, and the copy in TCRdb shows in-frame clones only, minus some. The table has approximately 1,000,000 clones, around three quarters seen once. Sequenced input: memory CD4+ T cells from PBMCs. These receptors all stem from a man aged 18 to 29 in good health. Some clones in this sample may be carry-over from other donors' samples. Each CDR3 is given with its conserved first and last residue. D genes are given only for firm matches. Clone size appears in some rows only: once, few, many, or a class for an expanded clone.

TRBV5-8	.	.	TRBJ1-2	TGTGCCAGCAGCTTGAACCGGGCTAACTATGGCTACACCTTC	CASSLNRANYGYTF
TRBV6-1	.	.	TRBJ1-5	TGTGCCAGCAGTGACCGGTATAGCAATCAGCCCCAGCATTTT	CASSDRYSNQPQHF
TRBV5-3	TRBD2	.	TRBJ2-7	TGTGCCAGAAGACGGAAACCCCGACTAGCGGGGGTCTACGAGCAGTACTTC	CARRRKPRLAGVYEQYF
TRBV29-1	.	few	TRBJ1-5	TGCAGCGTGGGATCCGGGTCACATCAGCCCCAGCATTTT	CSVGSGSHQPQHF
TRBV20-1	.	.	TRBJ2-5	TGCAGTGCTAATGATTTCGAGACCCAGTACTTC	CSANDFETQYF
TRBV6-4	.	.	TRBJ1-5	TGTGCCAGCAGTGACGGGCCCCCGGACTGTAGCAATCAGCCCCAGCATTTT	CASSDGPPDCSNQPQHF
TRBV4-2	.	.	TRBJ1-2	TGTGCCAGCAGCCAACAAGGACCGCGGCCTAACTATGGCTACACCTTC	CASSQQGPRPNYGYTF
TRBV28	TRBD1	.	TRBJ1-5	TGTGCCAGCAGCGGTCCCGGGACAGGCGGCAATCAGCCCCAGCATTTT	CASSGPGTGGNQPQHF
TRBV30	.	.	TRBJ1-5	TGTGCCTGGAGTCTAGGGCAGGCATATCAGCCCCAGCATTTT	CAWSLGQAYQPQHF
TRBV28	TRBD1	.	TRBJ1-5	TGTGCCAGCAGGAGAAGTATGTTGAAACCGGGACAGGGTAGGCGCAATCAGCCCCAGCATTTT	CASRRSMLKPGQGRRNQPQHF
TRBV5-6	.	.	TRBJ2-1	TGTGCCAGCAGCCCCGGGACGAGCTCCTACAATGAGCAGTTCTTC	CASSPGTSSYNEQFF
TRBV28	.	.	TRBJ2-7	TGTGCCAGCAGCCAACACTCGGGCTCCTACGAGCAGTACTTC	CASSQHSGSYEQYF
TRBV5-6	TRBD1	.	TRBJ2-7	TGTGCCAGCAGCTCCGGGACAGGGGGCGCGTACGAGCAGTACTTC	CASSSGTGGAYEQYF
TRBV7-9	TRBD1	.	TRBJ2-7	TGTGCCAGCAGCCAGGGGACAGCGTCCTACGAGCAGTACTTC	CASSQGTASYEQYF
TRBV5-1	TRBD2	.	TRBJ2-7	TGCGCCAGCAGCCCTGGGACTATCTCTCCCTACGAGCAGTACTTC	CASSPGTISPYEQYF
TRBV11-3	.	.	TRBJ2-3	TGTGCCAGCAGCTTCTCAGGGCCATTGGGCACAGATACGCAGTATTTT	CASSFSGPLGTDTQYF
TRBV14	TRBD1	.	TRBJ1-2	TGTGCCAGCAGCCAAACCATTCGACAGGGTGAGGTCACCTTC	CASSQTIRQGEVTF
TRBV25-1	TRBD2	.	TRBJ2-1	TGTGCCAGCAGTGAAACTAGCGGGAGTGGATCCTACAATGAGCAGTTCTTC	CASSETSGSGSYNEQFF
TRBV5-4	TRBD1	.	TRBJ1-2	TGTGCCAGCAGCCCTAGACAGGGAGACTATGGCTACACCTTC	CASSPRQGDYGYTF
TRBV4-3	.	.	TRBJ1-2	TGCGCCAGCAGCCAAGATGGGGGATCTAACTATGGCTACACCTTC	CASSQDGGSNYGYTF
TRBV5-1	.	.	TRBJ2-4	TGCGCCAGCAGCTTATTTGCAGGGGTCTCACACATTCAGTACTTC	CASSLFAGVSHIQYF
TRBV14	TRBD2	.	TRBJ2-7	TGTGCCAGCAGCCAAGAACCGCCTAGCGGGAGAGGCTACGAGCAGTACTTC	CASSQEPPSGRGYEQYF
TRBV7-9	.	.	TRBJ2-2	TGTGCCAGCAGCTTAGCACTGGAGAGGGTTCCCGGGGAGCTGTTTTTT	CASSLALERVPGELFF
TRBV10-3	TRBD1	few	TRBJ1-1	TGTGCCATCAGGGGACAGGAGAACACTGAAGCTTTCTTT	CAIRGQENTEAFF
TRBV20-1	.	.	TRBJ1-1	TGCAGTGCTAGAGGCGGCGCTGAAGCTTTCTTT	CSARGGAEAFF
TRBV7-2	.	once	TRBJ2-4	TGTGCCAGCAGCTCCAGGGCTAGTGCCAGGGGAAACATTCAGTACTTC	CASSSRASARGNIQYF
TRBV30	.	once	TRBJ2-1	TGTGCCTGGAGCGGGGGGAGTCAGGGGTACAATGAGCAGTTCTTC	CAWSGGSQGYNEQFF
TRBV7-8	TRBD2	.	TRBJ2-1	TGTGCCAGCAGCTTTCTAGCGGGAATGGGTGAGCAGTTCTTC	CASSFLAGMGEQFF
TRBV4-1	.	.	TRBJ2-5	TGCGCCAGCAGCCATTATTTCGATCAAGAGACCCAGTACTTC	CASSHYFDQETQYF
TRBV9	TRBD2	.	TRBJ2-7	TGTGCCAGCAGCTCATACGGGACTAGCGACGCCTACGAGCAGTACTTC	CASSSYGTSDAYEQYF
TRBV6-1	TRBD2	.	TRBJ2-7	TGTGCCAGCAGTGAAGCCGGGGGGGCCTACTTC	CASSEAGGAYF
TRBV7-2	TRBD2	once	TRBJ2-1	TGTGCCAGCAGCTATCTTAGCGGGGGTTCCTACAATGAGCAGTTCTTC	CASSYLSGGSYNEQFF
TRBV5-1	TRBD2	.	TRBJ2-3	TGCGCCAGCAGCCACTCTAGCGGGGCCACAGATACGCAGTATTTT	CASSHSSGATDTQYF
TRBV6-6	.	.	TRBJ2-3	TGTGCCAGCACCCAGGCTACTTCACGTAGCACAGATACGCAGTATTTT	CASTQATSRSTDTQYF
TRBV14	.	once	TRBJ1-2	TGTGCCAGCAGCCAATTATATGGAACCGACAACACATATGGCTACACCTTC	CASSQLYGTDNTYGYTF
TRBV30	.	.	TRBJ2-5	TGTGCCTGGAACCGGGGGGAGGGGACACTCCAAGAGACCCAGTACTTC	CAWNRGEGTLQETQYF
TRBV28	TRBD1	.	TRBJ2-2	TGTGCCAGCATTTCCCTCAGGGGACAGGGGAGGACCGGGGAGCTGTTTTTT	CASISLRGQGRTGELFF
TRBV6-5	.	once	TRBJ2-1	TGTGCCAGCAGCCCCGCAAGGCCACCCAATGAGCAGTTCTTC	CASSPARPPNEQFF
TRBV7-9	.	.	TRBJ1-2	TGTGCCAGCAGCTTATCAGGGGCGCCGGGCTACACCTTC	CASSLSGAPGYTF
TRBV7-2	TRBD2	.	TRBJ2-1	TGTGCCAGCAGCTTAGGGGCGGGAGGGGTCTACAATGAGCAGTTCTTC	CASSLGAGGVYNEQFF
TRBV11-3	.	.	TRBJ2-1	TGTGCCAGCAGCTCGGCGCCAGGCCTCAATGAGCAGTTCTTC	CASSSAPGLNEQFF
TRBV28	TRBD1	.	TRBJ2-4	TGTGCCAGCAGTAGCTCGGACAGGGGGGACCCAACCTCGGAAAACATTCAGTACTTC	CASSSSDRGDPTSENIQYF
TRBV7-8	.	few	TRBJ2-7	TGTGCCAGCAGCCCACGGCGGATCTGGGGCGAGCAGTACTTC	CASSPRRIWGEQYF
TRBV19	.	.	TRBJ2-2	TGTGCCAGTAGTATTGCGCTGGGAACAGGTCTTAGTGGGCTGTTTTTT	CASSIALGTGLSGLFF
TRBV7-9	TRBD1	.	TRBJ2-7	TGTGCCAGCAGCTTAGACCGACAGGGAATCCCCTACGAGCAGTACTTC	CASSLDRQGIPYEQYF
TRBV5-1	.	.	TRBJ2-5	TGCGCCAGCAGCCTCCAGGGAGGCGGGACCCAGTACTTC	CASSLQGGGTQYF
TRBV9	.	.	TRBJ2-6	TGTGCCAGCAGCCCGGGCGGGATAGCGGGGGCCAACGTCCTGACTTTC	CASSPGGIAGANVLTF
TRBV21-1	.	.	TRBJ1-5	TGTGCCAGCAGCAAAGTGCGGGGGGCGAGCAATCAGCCCCAGCATTTT	CASSKVRGASNQPQHF
TRBV27	TRBD1	.	TRBJ2-3	TGTGCCAGCAGTCCCGACAGGGGGGACTACACAGATACGCAGTATTTT	CASSPDRGDYTDTQYF
TRBV28	.	.	TRBJ1-5	TGTGCCAGCAGTTTGCCGCCAAGGGCCGCCATCAATCAGCCCCAGCATTTT	CASSLPPRAAINQPQHF
TRBV9	.	.	TRBJ2-7	TGTGCCAGCAGCGTAGGACCGATGGGATACGAGCAGTACTTC	CASSVGPMGYEQYF
TRBV5-6	.	.	TRBJ2-5	TGTGCCAGCAGACCCCAGCCAGTCTCGGGAGAGACCCAGTACTTC	CASRPQPVSGETQYF
TRBV6-6	.	.	TRBJ1-5	TGTGCCAGCAGTTACAATCGGGCCGGCGATCAGCCCCAGCATTTT	CASSYNRAGDQPQHF